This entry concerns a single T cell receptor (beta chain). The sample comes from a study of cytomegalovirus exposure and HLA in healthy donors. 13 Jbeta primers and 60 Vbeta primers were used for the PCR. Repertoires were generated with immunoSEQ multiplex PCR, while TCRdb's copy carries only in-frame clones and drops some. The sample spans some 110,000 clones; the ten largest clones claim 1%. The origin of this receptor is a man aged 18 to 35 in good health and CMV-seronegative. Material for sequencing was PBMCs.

The CDR3 DNA reads TGTGCCTGGAGCCCCGGGACAGCTTATTACTATGGCTACACCTTC. It encodes CAWSPGTAYYYGYTF. The chain employs TRBV30 and TRBJ1-2, with 7 bases matching TRBD1. This CDR3 region has 15 residues. With V trimmed by 3 bases and J by 3 bases, 10 bases remained unmatched. Germline assignment: CDR1 GTSNPN and CDR2 SVGIG (reference sequence).